This T cell receptor beta chain was captured by sequencing in a study of cytotoxic CD8 clonotypes in ibrutinib-treated CLL. The study, taken as a whole, reports: Against age-matched healthy donors, baseline clonality ran higher and tracked circulating CD8+ T-cell counts. Private clonotypes, not public ones, expanded at ibrutinib response.

The CDR3 is made up of 13 amino acids. CDR1 and CDR2 (germline): SGHVS, FNYEAQ. The trim removed 4 bases at V and 7 bases at J, leaving 7 bases unmatched. Method: immunoSEQ multiplex PCR; TCRdb's copy keeps in-frame clones and lacks some. The sample holds about 15,000 clones, roughly two thirds seen once. This clone was detected only a few times. The target antigen is unknown. The sequence came from a human donor with chronic lymphocytic leukemia. The chain is built from TRBV7-6 and TRBJ2-7, with 7 nucleotides matching TRBD1. Sequenced here: PBMCs, sampled before ibrutinib treatment. CDR3 in amino acids: CASSSDRAREQYF. Written as DNA, the CDR3 is TGTGCCAGCAGCTCTGACAGGGCTCGAGAGCAGTACTTC.